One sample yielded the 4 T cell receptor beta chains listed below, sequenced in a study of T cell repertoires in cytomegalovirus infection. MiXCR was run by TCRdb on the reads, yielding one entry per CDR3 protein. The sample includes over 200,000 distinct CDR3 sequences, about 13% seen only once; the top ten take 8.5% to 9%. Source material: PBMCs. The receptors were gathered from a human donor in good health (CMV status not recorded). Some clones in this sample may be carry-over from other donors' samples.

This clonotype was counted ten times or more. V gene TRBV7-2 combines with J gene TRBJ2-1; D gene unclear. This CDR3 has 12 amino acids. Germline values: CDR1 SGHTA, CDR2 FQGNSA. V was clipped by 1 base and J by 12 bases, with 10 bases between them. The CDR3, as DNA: TGTGCCAGCAGCTTAGAGAGTCGAGGGCAGTTCTTC. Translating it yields CASSLESRGQFF.

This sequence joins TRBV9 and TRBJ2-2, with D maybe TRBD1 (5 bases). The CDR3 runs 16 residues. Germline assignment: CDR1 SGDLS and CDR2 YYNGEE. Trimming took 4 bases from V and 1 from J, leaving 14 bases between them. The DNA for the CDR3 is TGTGCCAGCAGCAACTCCCGAGGACAGAACACCGGGGAGCTGTTTTTT. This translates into CASSNSRGQNTGELFF.

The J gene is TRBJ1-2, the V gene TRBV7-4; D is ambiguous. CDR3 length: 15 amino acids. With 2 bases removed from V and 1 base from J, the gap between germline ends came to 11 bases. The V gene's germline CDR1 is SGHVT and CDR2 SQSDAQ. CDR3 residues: CASSLSIPYNYGYTF. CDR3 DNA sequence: TGTGCCAGCAGCTTAAGTATACCCTATAACTATGGCTACACCTTC.

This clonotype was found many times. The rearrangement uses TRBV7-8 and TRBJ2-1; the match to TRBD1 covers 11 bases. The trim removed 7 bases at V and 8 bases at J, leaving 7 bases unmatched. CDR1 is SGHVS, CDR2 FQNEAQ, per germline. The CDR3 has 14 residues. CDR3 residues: CASIPGQGGYEQFF. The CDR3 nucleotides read TGTGCCAGCATCCCGGGACAGGGGGGCTATGAGCAGTTCTTC.